The 8 T cell receptor beta chains listed next were all sequenced from one sample in a study of blood T cell repertoires in COVID-19. Only in-frame clones appear in the TCRdb table, and some are missing; sequencing was by immunoSEQ multiplex PCR. The sample has some 190,000 clones; about four fifths are singletons. What was sequenced was peripheral blood. The receptor source for this set is a man between 60 and 70 years old with acute or convalescent COVID-19.

The V gene is TRBV6-2 or TRBV6-3, the J gene TRBJ1-2, with D unresolved. The CDR3 consists of 13 residues. Germline CDR1 and CDR2: MNHEY and SVGEGT. The V end lost 2 bases, the J end lost 2 bases, and 6 bases lay between the germline ends. The CDR3 DNA reads as TGTGCCAGCAGTTACGAACAGAACTATGGCTACACCTTC. Protein product: CASSYEQNYGYTF.

The V and J genes are TRBV19 and TRBJ2-2; perhaps TRBD1 as D (7 bases). Deletions cut 5 bases from V and 6 bases from J, with 13 bases between. This CDR3 comprises 14 residues. CDR1 and CDR2 (germline): LNHDA, SQIVND (reference sequence). Here the CDR3 reads CASSPTGEAGELFF. The CDR3 nucleotides are TGTGCCAGTAGTCCAACAGGGGAGGCCGGGGAGCTGTTTTTT. The variable domain in full, completed from reference TRBV19 and TRBJ2-2, reads DGGITQSPKYLFRKEGQNVTLSCEQNLNHDAMYWYRQDPGQGLRLIYYSQIVNDFQKGDIAEGYSVSREKKESFPLTVTSAQKNPTAFYLCASSPTGEAGELFFGEGSRLTVL.

CDR3 residues: CASSAASGGYNEQFF. CDR3 DNA sequence: TGCGCCAGCAGTGCTGCTAGCGGGGGCTACAATGAGCAGTTCTTC. The V gene is TRBV10-1, the J gene TRBJ2-1; 10 bases are a match to TRBD2. This CDR3 contains 15 residues. V was clipped by 4 bases and J by 3 bases; unmatched bases: 3. Looked up from germline, CDR1 is WNHNN and CDR2 is SYGVQD (reference sequence).

This chain joins TRBV9 and TRBJ2-3; 16 nucleotides match TRBD2. From germline, CDR1 is SGDLS and CDR2 YYNGEE. V shed 0 bases and J 4 bases; nucleotides not matched to a gene: 2. The CDR3 extends over 17 amino acids. The CDR3 DNA sequence: TGTGCCAGCAGCGTAGCGGGGACTAGCGGGGGGGCAGATACGCAGTATTTT. It codes for CASSVAGTSGGADTQYF.

The chain is built from TRBV4-1 and TRBJ1-1; TRBD1 aligns across 11 bases. V was clipped by 0 bases and J by 1 base; unmatched bases: 7. Looked up from germline, CDR1 is MGHRA and CDR2 is YSYEKL. The CDR3 loop spans 18 amino acids. The CDR3 DNA sequence: TGCGCCAGCAGCCAAGATCGGACAGGGGGCTTCGGGAACACTGAAGCTTTCTTT. Amino acids: CASSQDRTGGFGNTEAFF.

Written as DNA, the CDR3 is TGTGCCTCCCGGGCGGGGGATGAGACCCAGTACTTC. Protein sequence: CASRAGDETQYF. The chain employs TRBV10-3 and TRBJ2-5, with 7 bases lining up with TRBD2. The CDR3 is 12 residues long. The J segment lost 5 bases and the V segment lost 11 bases, leaving 8 bases of the junction unmatched. CDR1 is ENHRY, CDR2 SYGVKD, per germline.

Of note for this clone: The same CDR3 is also encoded by other DNA sequences in this sample. The chain recombines TRBV4-2 with TRBJ1-1, with 7 nucleotides matching TRBD1. This CDR3 has 16 residues. With 1 base clipped from V and 0 bases from J, the junction kept 5 bases outside the gene matches. Germline V CDR1 and CDR2: LGHNA, YNFKEQ. This chain's CDR3 is CASSQGGGGLNTEAFF. The CDR3 DNA is TGTGCCAGCAGCCAAGGAGGGGGCGGACTGAACACTGAAGCTTTCTTT.

This clone has a single count. The chain is built from TRBV27 and TRBJ1-2; 12 positions agree with TRBD1. Trimming cost V 8 bases and J 8 bases; bases outside gene matches: 12. This CDR3 comprises 15 residues. Germline V lookup: CDR1 MNHEY, CDR2 SMNVEV (reference sequence). CDR3 in amino acids: CASRPRGQGASGYTF. The CDR3 bases are TGTGCCAGCCGACCCCGGGGACAGGGGGCTTCCGGCTACACCTTC.